These 22 T cell receptor beta chains came from one sample sequenced in a study of T cells in Graves' hyperthyroidism and ophthalmopathy. TCR beta CDR3 regions were amplified from RNA. HTBI primers drove first-round RT-PCR of the TCR CDR3. TCRdb passed the multiplex PCR reads through MiXCR, listing each CDR3 protein once. This sample has just under 750,000 distinct CDR3 sequences; around 40% occur once, and the top ten carry around 30%. Sample: blood. The receptors come from a woman aged 40-49 years with Graves' hyperthyroidism.

The chain uses TRBV2 and TRBJ1-1, with D perhaps matching TRBD1 (6 bases). The V gene's germline CDR1 is SNHLY and CDR2 FYNNEI. The CDR3 runs 18 residues. Trimming removed 5 bases at V and 3 bases at J, with 25 bases between. The CDR3 DNA is TGTGCCAGCAGTTTATACCCCCTCAACAGGGACGTGGACACTGAAGCTTTCTTT. As protein: CASSLYPLNRDVDTEAFF.

This clonotype was seen many times. Here the CDR3 DNA reads TGTGCCAGCAGCTTAACGGGGGAGGAGGGTCAGCCCCAGCATTTT. Translating it yields CASSLTGEEGQPQHF. The rearrangement links TRBV7-9 to TRBJ1-5, with TRBD1 as a possible D gene (5 bases). This CDR3 has 15 residues. V was trimmed by 2 bases and J by 6 bases, leaving 14 bases between them. Germline V gives CDR1 SEHNR, CDR2 FQNEAQ (reference sequence).

The sample holds one count of this clonotype. This may stem from a read error, because a much larger clone lies one nucleotide away. The rearrangement uses TRBV29-1 and TRBJ2-5; perhaps TRBD2 as D (5 bases). The CDR3 is 13 residues long. Germline values: CDR1 SQVTM, CDR2 ANQGSEA. V was cut by 6 bases and J by 1 base, with 12 bases left in between. The CDR3 here is CSVDGLTQETQYF. The CDR3 DNA sequence: TGCAGCGTAGATGGACTGACCCAAGAGACCCAGTACTTC. The full variable domain, its missing parts supplied by reference TRBV29-1 and TRBJ2-5, is SAVISQKPSRDICQRGTSLTIQCQVDSQVTMMFWYRQQPGQSLTLIATANQGSEATYESGFVIDKFPISRPNLTFSTLTVSNMSPEDSSIYLCSVDGLTQETQYFGPGTRLLVL.

This clonotype was observed a handful of times. The chain has TRBV11-2 and TRBJ1-4; D is uncertain. Germline CDR1 reads SGHAT; CDR2 reads FQNNGV. The CDR3 extends over 14 amino acids. V was trimmed by 2 bases and J by 10 bases, leaving 14 bases between them. The CDR3 loop is CASSLQMGPGKLFF. The CDR3 nucleotides are TGTGCCAGCAGCTTACAAATGGGTCCGGGAAAACTGTTTTTT. The variable domain in full, completed from reference TRBV11-2 and TRBJ1-4, reads EAGVAQSPRYKIIEKRQSVAFWCNPISGHATLYWYQQILGQGPKLLIQFQNNGVVDDSQLPKDRFSAERLKGVDSTLKIQPAKLEDSAVYLCASSLQMGPGKLFFGSGTQLSVL.

This clonotype was counted ten times or more. V and J are TRBV7-6 and TRBJ2-7; 9 bases agree with TRBD1. Germline CDR1 and CDR2: SGHVS and FNYEAQ. Trimming took 5 bases from V and 3 from J; bases not matched to a gene: 14. This CDR3 has 17 amino acids. DNA for the CDR3: TGTGCCAGCAGCGGATTTACTCCGGGACAGGGTTTCTACGAGCAGTACTTC. This encodes CASSGFTPGQGFYEQYF. The full variable domain, completed using reference TRBV7-6 and TRBJ2-7, is GAGVSQSPRYKVTKRGQDVALRCDPISGHVSLYWYRQALGQGPEFLTYFNYEAQQDKSGLPNDRFSAERPEGSISTLTIQRTEQRDSAMYRCASSGFTPGQGFYEQYFGPGTRLTVT.

This clonotype has only a few counts. V gene TRBV3-1 combines with J gene TRBJ2-7; D remains unclear. V dropped 3 bases and J dropped 3 bases, with 12 bases sitting between them. Per the germline V gene, CDR1 is LGHDT and CDR2 is YNNKEL (reference sequence). This CDR3 region has 14 residues. CDR3 in amino acids: CASSQNRGDYEQYF. The CDR3 coding sequence is TGTGCCAGCAGCCAGAATCGAGGAGACTACGAGCAGTACTTC.

To note about this clonotype: A junction boundary mismatches the germline segment, possibly from a read error. The chain combines TRBV9 with TRBJ1-1, with D perhaps TRBD1 (5 bases). The germline V gene encodes CDR1 SGDLS and CDR2 YYNGEE. The length of the CDR3 is 16 residues. The CDR3 coding sequence is TGCGCCAGCAGCCAAGAGGTCACTAGGGGGAACACTGAAGCTTTCTTT. Its protein is CASSQEVTRGNTEAFF.

The CDR3, as DNA: TGCAGTGCTGGTACGACTAGCGGTCTTCAAGAGACCCAGTACTTC. Translation gives CSAGTTSGLQETQYF. This sequence joins TRBV20-1 and TRBJ2-5, with TRBD2 identical over 9 bases. V trimming: 5 bases; J trimming: 2 bases; junction bases outside the gene matches: 9. The CDR3 is made up of 15 amino acids. CDR1 and CDR2 (germline): DFQATT, SNEGSKA (reference sequence).

Ten or more counts support this clonotype. The chain employs TRBV7-9 and TRBJ1-1, with D possibly matching TRBD1 (6 bases). The CDR3 covers 13 residues. In germline, CDR1 is SEHNR, CDR2 FQNEAQ (reference sequence). With 5 bases removed from V and 5 bases from J, the gap between germline ends came to 12 bases. In nucleotides, the CDR3 is TGTGCCAGCAGCGAAACAGGGTGGACTGAAGCTTTCTTT. Translating gives CASSETGWTEAFF.

In this sample, this clonotype turned up many times. This rearrangement joins TRBV12-3 or TRBV12-4 to TRBJ2-5, with D uncertain. The CDR3 has 13 amino acids. V was cut by 4 bases and J by 2 bases, with 8 bases left in between. The CDR3 DNA reads TGTGCCAGCAGTTGGCAGGCTCAAGAGACCCAGTACTTC. Translation: CASSWQAQETQYF.

This clonotype was picked up a small number of times. J is TRBJ1-5 and V is TRBV6-5; no reliable D call. The CDR3 runs 15 residues. V lost 4 bases and J lost 4, with 14 bases in between. CDR1 and CDR2 (germline): MNHEY, SVGAGI. This CDR3 reads CASSSRGVGNQPQHF. Written as DNA, the CDR3 is TGTGCCAGCAGTTCTCGCGGGGTAGGGAATCAGCCCCAGCATTTT.

V and J are TRBV6-1 and TRBJ1-2; D unresolved. Germline loops: CDR1 MNHNS, CDR2 SASEGT. Trimming removed 5 bases at V and 2 bases at J, with 18 bases between. The CDR3 runs 16 residues. CDR3 DNA sequence: TGTGCCAGCAGTTCCGACCTTAGACGGACCAACTATGGCTACACCTTC. This sequence encodes CASSSDLRRTNYGYTF.

This clonotype has a count of ten or more. The CDR3 DNA reads as TGTGCCAGCAGTAGGGTAGAGGGGACTGAAGCTTTCTTT. Translation gives CASSRVEGTEAFF. This chain uses TRBV12-3 or TRBV12-4 with TRBJ1-1, with D possibly TRBD1 on 5 matching bases. The ends were cut back, 5 bases at V and 5 bases at J, with 12 bases in the middle. There are 13 residues in the CDR3.

This clonotype was observed at least ten times. This chain connects TRBV12-3 or TRBV12-4 to TRBJ1-4; tentative D call: TRBD1 (5 bases). The CDR3 runs to 13 residues. V was pared by 6 bases and J by 5 bases, with 10 bases between. CDR3 amino acids: CASSGAANEKLFF. DNA of the CDR3: TGTGCCAGCAGCGGGGCAGCGAATGAAAAACTGTTTTTT.

In this sample, this clonotype turned up once. The genes are TRBV4-1 and TRBJ1-2, with TRBD1 as a possible D gene (5 bases). V lost 6 bases and J 5 bases, leaving 16 bases between the germline ends. Germline values: CDR1 MGHRA, CDR2 YSYEKL. This CDR3 is 14 amino acids long. The CDR3 region has the DNA TGCGCCAGCAGAGGGACCGACGCTACTTATGGCTACACCTTC. It translates to CASRGTDATYGYTF.

The chain couples TRBV6-5 to TRBJ2-7, with 9 bases lining up with TRBD1. The V gene's germline CDR1 is MNHEY and CDR2 SVGAGI. Trimming at V came to 2 bases and at J to 1 base, leaving 6 bases not matched to a gene. The CDR3 spans 16 residues. CDR3 residues: CASSYNPGQGSYEQYF. CDR3 DNA sequence: TGTGCCAGCAGTTACAATCCGGGACAGGGATCCTACGAGCAGTACTTC.

This clonotype has only one observation. The J gene is TRBJ1-1, the V gene TRBV11-1; no firm D call. The ends were cut back, 11 bases at V and 8 bases at J, with 21 bases in the middle. There are 13 residues in the CDR3. The V gene's germline CDR1 is SGHAT and CDR2 FQDESV (reference sequence). Here the CDR3 DNA reads TGTGCCTGGAACCGAGTCGCAGAAAAAGAAGCTTTCTTT. It specifies CAWNRVAEKEAFF.

This clonotype has a handful of counts. The chain recombines TRBV11-1 with TRBJ2-7; 8 bases align to TRBD1. The junction had 7 bases not matched to a gene; V was cut back by 5 bases and J by 4 bases. Germline V CDR1 and CDR2: SGHAT, FQDESV (reference sequence). The CDR3 runs to 14 residues. The CDR3 sequence is CASSHRDRLYEQYF. The CDR3 DNA follows: TGTGCCAGCAGCCACCGGGACAGGCTGTACGAGCAGTACTTC. Full variable domain (outside the CDR3, taken from reference TRBV11-1 and TRBJ2-7): EAEVAQSPRYKITEKSQAVAFWCDPISGHATLYWYRQILGQGPELLVQFQDESVVDDSQLPKDRFSAERLKGVDSTLKIQPAELGDSAMYLCASSHRDRLYEQYFGPGTRLTVT.

The chain employs TRBV19 and TRBJ2-1; 13 bases map to TRBD2. The CDR3 is 14 amino acids. Trimming at V came to 8 bases and at J to 7 bases, leaving 5 bases not matched to a gene. CDR1 and CDR2 (germline): LNHDA, SQIVND (reference sequence). The chain's CDR3 is CASGGGLAGNEQFF. The CDR3 DNA is TGTGCCAGTGGTGGGGGACTAGCGGGGAATGAGCAGTTCTTC.

Worth noting for this clonotype: At one boundary the junction diverges from the germline segment, which might be a read error. The CDR3 is CASSIPTGGGNEQYF. The DNA of the CDR3 is TGTGCCAGCAGCATACCGACAGGGGGAGGAAACGAGCAGTACTTC. The chain carries TRBV5-1 and TRBJ2-7; 9 nucleotides match TRBD1. Germline V gene sequence: CDR1 SGHRS, CDR2 YFSETQ. CDR3 length: 15 residues.

This clonotype occurred many times. The rearrangement links TRBV2 to TRBJ2-6, with D possibly TRBD1 on 6 matching bases. Germline V gives CDR1 SNHLY, CDR2 FYNNEI. V lost 3 bases to trimming and J lost 2 bases, with 14 bases between them. The CDR3 extends over 17 amino acids. CDR3 nucleotides: TGTGCCAGCAGTGATGGGGGCGCCTTCGCTGGGGCCAACGTCCTGACTTTC. It translates to CASSDGGAFAGANVLTF. The variable domain in full, with the rest retrieved from reference TRBV2 and TRBJ2-6, is EPEVTQTPSHQVTQMGQEVILRCVPISNHLYFYWYRQILGQKVEFLVSFYNNEISEKSEIFDDQFSVERPDGSNFTLKIRSTKLEDSAMYFCASSDGGAFAGANVLTFGAGSRLTVL.

The gene calls are TRBV29-1 and TRBJ2-5; D unclear. Germline V lookup: CDR1 SQVTM, CDR2 ANQGSEA. Trimming removed 8 bases from V and 2 bases from J, with 12 bases in between. This CDR3 contains 12 residues. In DNA, the CDR3 is TGCAGCACAAAAGCAAGTCAAGAGACCCAGTACTTC. This gives the protein CSTKASQETQYF.